This T cell receptor beta chain was observed in a study of T-cell reconstitution after alpha-beta-depleted transplantation in children. Study-level results: Several hundred rapidly expanded clones from non-depleted graft cells reportedly supplied alpha-beta T cells about two months post-transplant. By one year post-transplant, T-cell counts and diversity largely arose from T cells that were newly produced.

This CDR3 is built from 16 residues. The germline V and J ends were trimmed by 3 bases and 8 bases, with 20 bases remaining between them. A library of TCRbeta sequences, prepared with unique molecular identifiers, was generated. TCRdb reprocessed the PCR reads with MiXCR, giving one entry per CDR3 protein. The profile shows roughly 490,000 distinct CDR3 sequences, 10% to 12% of them singletons. With regard to this clonotype: Its antigen is not known.

This TCR was sampled from a female patient under 10 years old who had a stem cell transplant for aplastic anemia, so the T cells may come from the graft donor. The sample here was PBMCs, mostly from graft donor cells, taken 180 days after TCRalphabeta/CD19-depleted stem cell transplant. The chain couples TRBV12-3 or TRBV12-4 to TRBJ2-1, with D possibly being TRBD1 or TRBD2 (6 bases each). The CDR3 sequence: CASSFWTGAGNDEQFF. CDR3 nucleotides: TGTGCCAGCAGTTTTTGGACGGGGGCAGGGAATGATGAGCAGTTCTTC.